The 27 T cell receptor beta chains reported below all come from one sample, sequenced in a study of CD8+CD57+ T cells in acquired aplastic anemia. Patients who underwent sequencing had shown CD8+CD57+ cell expansion by flow cytometry. For CDR3 and TCR beta VDJ profiling, genomic DNA was the template used. From the reads, TCRdb called clonotypes with MiXCR, one entry per CDR3 protein. The table has about 240,000 distinct CDR3 sequences, 40% to 50% seen once; the top ten hold roughly 8%. The source material was sorted CD4+, CD8+, or CD8+CD57+ T cells (not recorded which) from PBMCs. Receptors originate from a human donor with aplastic anemia.

Details on this clonotype: A much larger clone sits a single nucleotide away, making a read error possible. V and J are TRBV7-3 and TRBJ2-1; 7 bases fit TRBD1. This CDR3 spans 15 amino acids. Germline CDR1 reads SGHTA; CDR2 reads FQGTGA. J gave up 2 bases and V 5 bases, and 6 bases lay outside the gene matches. The CDR3 nucleotides are TGTGCCAGCAGCACCGCCGGGACAGCCTACAATGAGCAGTTCTTC. This translates into CASSTAGTAYNEQFF.

The V gene is TRBV5-4, the J gene TRBJ2-4, with D possibly matching TRBD2 (6 bases). The CDR3 totals 16 residues. Between the trimmed V and J ends, which lost 4 bases and 0 bases, there was a span of 14 bases. CDR1 is SGHNT and CDR2 is YYREEE in the germline V gene (reference sequence). In DNA form, the CDR3 reads TGTGCCAGCAGCCATAACCGGGGACTAGCCAAAAACATTCAGTACTTC. Translation gives CASSHNRGLAKNIQYF.

The chain links TRBV10-1 to TRBJ1-2, with D hard to call. This CDR3 region has 14 residues. CDR1 WNHNN and CDR2 SYGVQD come from the germline V gene (reference sequence). The V and J ends lost 5 bases and 4 bases respectively, with 14 bases between them. In DNA, the CDR3 is TGCGCCAGCAGTCACGACGGGGAGGCCTATGGCTACACCTTC. As protein: CASSHDGEAYGYTF.

This clonotype was detected many times. The V gene is TRBV19, the J gene TRBJ2-1; possible D gene TRBD2, 6 bases. Between the trimmed V and J ends, which lost 3 bases and 6 bases, there was a span of 12 bases. CDR1 and CDR2 from the germline V gene are LNHDA and SQIVND (reference sequence). This CDR3 comprises 14 residues. The CDR3: CASSIIASANEQFF. The CDR3, as DNA: TGTGCCAGTAGTATTATAGCTAGCGCCAATGAGCAGTTCTTC. Supplemented by reference TRBV19 and TRBJ2-1, the full variable domain reads DGGITQSPKYLFRKEGQNVTLSCEQNLNHDAMYWYRQDPGQGLRLIYYSQIVNDFQKGDIAEGYSVSREKKESFPLTVTSAQKNPTAFYLCASSIIASANEQFFGPGTRLTVL.

This clonotype was observed at least ten times. This chain connects TRBV4-1 to TRBJ2-7, with TRBD2 as a possible D gene (6 bases). The CDR3 sequence is 16 residues long. Trimming cost V 0 bases and J 2 bases, with 14 bases left between them. The germline gives CDR1 MGHRA, CDR2 YSYEKL. DNA of the CDR3: TGCGCCAGCAGCCAAGATTTCGCGGGAAGCACCTACGAGCAGTACTTC. Translated, it gives CASSQDFAGSTYEQYF.

Only a few counts were recorded for this clonotype. The J gene is TRBJ2-7, the V gene TRBV29-1, with no clear D. Between the trimmed V and J ends, which lost 5 bases and 6 bases, there was a span of 14 bases. Germline V CDR1 and CDR2: SQVTM, ANQGSEA. The CDR3 is 12 residues long. The CDR3 protein is CSVHEHDTEQYF. The CDR3 DNA is TGCAGCGTTCATGAACACGATACCGAGCAGTACTTC.

The chain links TRBV7-2 to TRBJ1-2, with D unresolved. Germline-derived CDR1 and CDR2 are SGHTA and FQGNSA. The CDR3 totals 13 residues. Trimming removed 5 bases at V and 3 bases at J, with 10 bases between. CDR3: CASSQSVDYGYTF. The CDR3 DNA follows: TGTGCCAGCAGCCAATCGGTAGACTATGGCTACACCTTC. Based on the CDR3 plus reference TRBV7-2 and TRBJ1-2, the full variable domain is GAGVSQSPSNKVTEKGKDVELRCDPISGHTALYWYRQSLGQGLEFLIYFQGNSAPDKSGLPSDRFSAERTGGSVSTLTIQRTQQEDSAVYLCASSQSVDYGYTFGSGTRLTVV.

The rearrangement links TRBV2 to TRBJ2-7; D unclear. The CDR3 has 13 residues. V was trimmed by 6 bases and J by 12 bases, leaving 21 bases between them. Per the germline V gene, CDR1 is SNHLY and CDR2 is FYNNEI. The CDR3 DNA sequence: TGTGCCAGCAGGGGCGGCTCCTCCTACGAGGCGTACTTC. It translates to CASRGGSSYEAYF. Full variable domain (rest looked up from reference TRBV2 and TRBJ2-7): EPEVTQTPSHQVTQMGQEVILRCVPISNHLYFYWYRQILGQKVEFLVSFYNNEISEKSEIFDDQFSVERPDGSNFTLKIRSTKLEDSAMYFCASRGGSSYEAYFGPGTRLTVT.

This rearrangement joins TRBV6-5 to TRBJ1-1; D ambiguous. CDR3 length: 12 amino acids. Germline CDR1 and CDR2: MNHEY and SVGAGI. V was pared by 8 bases and J by 6 bases, with 13 bases between. CDR3 loop: CASGLELSEAFF. The CDR3 DNA reads as TGTGCCAGCGGTCTGGAGTTGTCTGAAGCTTTCTTT.

This clonotype has ten or more counts. The chain links TRBV12-3 or TRBV12-4 to TRBJ1-5, with 7 bases matching TRBD1. Trimming at V came to 4 bases and at J to 2 bases, leaving 11 bases not matched to a gene. The length of the CDR3 is 17 residues. The CDR3 DNA reads as TGTGCCAGCAGTTCGGGACAGATCACGGGGGGCAATCAGCCCCAGCATTTT. Protein product: CASSSGQITGGNQPQHF.

The CDR3 DNA follows: TGTGCCAGCAGTTACTCGTTGGGGTCCGCCTCCTACAATGAGCAGTTCTTC. Translating gives CASSYSLGSASYNEQFF. The V gene is TRBV6-2 or TRBV6-3, the J gene TRBJ2-1; D is unresolved. The V end was cut by 0 bases, the J end by 0 bases, with 12 bases between. This CDR3 is built from 17 residues. Germline loops: CDR1 MNHEY, CDR2 SVGEGT.

Concerning this clonotype itself: Given the absence of the conserved phenylalanine or tryptophan at the CDR3 end, a read error is likely. CDR3 bases: TGCAGTGCTAGAGTATGCCAGGACAGGGGGTACGAGCAGTACTCC. Its translation: CSARVCQDRGYEQYS. The J gene is TRBJ2-7, the V gene TRBV20-1; TRBD1 matches at 10 bases. The CDR3 spans 15 residues. Germline V lookup: CDR1 DFQATT, CDR2 SNEGSKA (reference sequence). V lost 1 base to trimming and J lost 4 bases; unmatched junction nucleotides: 7.

The table lists this clonotype with many counts. The chain couples TRBV19 to TRBJ2-7; D not certain. Germline V gene data show CDR1 as LNHDA and CDR2 as SQIVND (reference sequence). The CDR3 consists of 14 residues. Deletions cut 5 bases from V and 0 bases from J, with 11 bases between. The CDR3 loop reads CASSLAQSSYEQYF. The CDR3, as DNA: TGTGCCAGTAGTTTGGCTCAGAGCTCCTACGAGCAGTACTTC.

Turning to this clonotype: The CDR3 ends on some other residue instead of the conserved phenylalanine or tryptophan, so this is likely a read error. The V gene is TRBV7-3, the J gene TRBJ1-1; D is ambiguous. The V end lost 3 bases, the J end lost 0 bases, and 5 bases lay between the germline ends. Per the germline V gene, CDR1 is SGHTA and CDR2 is FQGTGA. This CDR3 is built from 13 residues. This CDR3 reads CASSFSVNTEAFL. CDR3 nucleotide sequence: TGTGCCAGCAGCTTTTCCGTGAACACTGAAGCTTTCCTT.

The chain recombines TRBV7-9 with TRBJ1-1; D uncertain. This CDR3 is built from 13 residues. V gave up 5 bases and J gave up 2 bases, with 9 bases separating them. Germline V CDR1 and CDR2: SEHNR, FQNEAQ (reference sequence). CDR3 in amino acids: CASSDPLNTEAFF. Written as DNA, the CDR3 is TGTGCCAGCAGCGATCCCCTAAACACTGAAGCTTTCTTT.

This clonotype was detected ten times or more. In this CDR3 the conserved last residue, phenylalanine or tryptophan, is missing, so a read error is likely. Because the CDR3's place on the DNA is in doubt, the DNA is left out and the CDR3 is given as listed by TCRdb. V gene TRBV7-9 combines with J gene TRBJ1-3. Looked up from germline, CDR1 is SEHNR and CDR2 is FQNEAQ (reference sequence). The CDR3 is 12 amino acids long, termini counted. This CDR3 reads CASSSGAGGPIR.

With respect to this clonotype: A much larger clone lies a single base off, so this may be a read error. This chain joins TRBV9 and TRBJ2-1, with a tentative D call TRBD2 (5 bases). From germline, CDR1 is SGDLS and CDR2 YYNGEE. This CDR3 is 12 amino acids long. The CDR3, as DNA: TGTGTCAGCAGCGGACGATACAATGAGCAGTTCTTC. As protein: CVSSGRYNEQFF.

In this sample, this clonotype turned up once. The rearrangement joins TRBV2 to TRBJ1-5; D not resolved. CDR1 is SNHLY, CDR2 FYNNEI, per germline. The V end lost 8 bases, the J end lost 3 bases, and 14 bases lay between the germline ends. The CDR3 has 14 amino acids. CDR3 sequence (DNA): TGTGCCAGCCGAACGACCGGGGTCAATCAGCCCCAGCATTTT. Protein product: CASRTTGVNQPQHF.

The gene calls are TRBV19 and TRBJ1-2; 8 bases are shared with TRBD1. The trim removed 5 bases at V and 4 bases at J, leaving 9 bases unmatched. The germline CDR1 and CDR2 sequences are LNHDA and SQIVND (reference sequence). This CDR3 contains 15 residues. In DNA, the CDR3 is TGTGCCAGTAGTCCTGGACAGGGAGGAAGCTATGGCTACACCTTC. The encoded protein is CASSPGQGGSYGYTF.

This clonotype was found many times. The chain employs TRBV9 and TRBJ2-3; a weak D match, TRBD1 (6 bases). Trimming removed 3 bases from V and 2 bases from J, with 25 bases in between. Germline V gives CDR1 SGDLS, CDR2 YYNGEE. The CDR3 covers 19 residues. The CDR3 here is CASSAPPRRETGLTDTQYF. The CDR3 nucleotides read TGTGCCAGCAGCGCACCCCCTCGAAGAGAGACAGGCCTCACAGATACGCAGTATTTT.

V and J are TRBV20-1 and TRBJ2-1, with D tentatively TRBD1 (6 bases). The J call may be incorrect, as the DNA end agrees better with TRBJ2-7. This CDR3 region has 11 residues. Per germline, CDR1 DFQATT and CDR2 SNEGSKA (reference sequence). The CDR3 region has the DNA TGCAGTGCGCCGGACAGATACGAGCAGTACTTC. Protein: CSAPDRYEQYF.

The rearrangement uses TRBV15 and TRBJ2-5; TRBD1 agrees at 9 bases. The CDR3 length is 15 residues. Per the germline V gene, CDR1 is LNHNV and CDR2 is YYDKDF (reference sequence). V dropped 3 bases and J dropped 5; count of bases not matched to a gene: 7. The CDR3: CATSRDRGSRETQYF. CDR3 sequence (DNA): TGTGCCACCAGCAGGGACAGGGGAAGCAGGGAGACCCAGTACTTC.

The chain links TRBV2 to TRBJ1-4; 7 bases line up with TRBD1. The germline V gene encodes CDR1 SNHLY and CDR2 FYNNEI. Trimming took 4 bases from V and 5 from J; bases not matched to a gene: 7. The CDR3 covers 15 residues. The CDR3 here is CASSATAGQNEKLFF. CDR3 coding DNA: TGTGCCAGCAGTGCCACGGCGGGACAGAATGAAAAACTGTTTTTT. Full variable domain (rest looked up from reference TRBV2 and TRBJ1-4): EPEVTQTPSHQVTQMGQEVILRCVPISNHLYFYWYRQILGQKVEFLVSFYNNEISEKSEIFDDQFSVERPDGSNFTLKIRSTKLEDSAMYFCASSATAGQNEKLFFGSGTQLSVL.

The chain couples TRBV29-1 to TRBJ2-7, with D possibly being TRBD2 (6 bases). Trimming pared 4 bases from V and 4 bases from J, leaving 20 bases between. Germline assignment: CDR1 SQVTM and CDR2 ANQGSEA. The CDR3 spans 15 residues. The CDR3 DNA reads as TGCAGCGTTGGGGAGGTTGGTTACGGAGCTTACGAGCAGTACTTC. Translation gives CSVGEVGYGAYEQYF.

Many counts were recorded for this clonotype. The V gene is TRBV20-1, the J gene TRBJ2-7, with D perhaps TRBD1 (6 bases). The V and J ends lost 2 bases and 5 bases respectively, with 13 bases between them. In germline, CDR1 is DFQATT, CDR2 SNEGSKA (reference sequence). This CDR3 has 13 amino acids. CDR3 DNA sequence: TGCAGTGCTAGACCCTGGACAGTCGACGAGCAGTACTTC. This codes for CSARPWTVDEQYF.

This clonotype was found many times. DNA of the CDR3: TGTGCCAGCAGTGAATGGAGGACGGGCACAGATACGCAGTATTTT. It is translated as CASSEWRTGTDTQYF. The chain has TRBV2 and TRBJ2-3, with a weak D call TRBD2 (5 bases). The ends were cut back, 2 bases at V and 1 base at J, with 10 bases in the middle. CDR3 length: 15 residues. Germline CDR1 SNHLY, CDR2 FYNNEI.

The chain links TRBV15 to TRBJ1-6, with 10 bases that match TRBD1. Germline trimming cut 1 base from V and 6 bases from J; bases unmatched to any gene: 0. CDR1 and CDR2 (germline): LNHNV, YYDKDF (reference sequence). There are 15 residues in the CDR3. DNA of the CDR3: TGTGCCACCAGCAGAGGGACAGGGGGTAATTCACCCCTCCACTTT. It specifies CATSRGTGGNSPLHF.